This T cell receptor beta chain originates from a study of Ad26.COV2.S vaccination and SARS-CoV-2 variants. Turning to the study itself: Donor participated within the Ad26.COV2.S arm of the COV1001 trial.

Germline V gene data show CDR1 as MNHNY and CDR2 as SVGAGI (reference sequence). CDR3 size: 15 residues. The V gene end was trimmed by 7 bases and the J gene end by 4 bases; junction bases not matched to a gene: 8. Regarding treatment: around 19 received Ad26.COV2.S at low or high dose, single or two shots; about 5 received placebo; per-sample allocation not given. Day 63 after the first injection of vaccine or placebo was the sampling time. This table comes from immunoSEQ multiplex PCR, and its TCRdb copy is limited to in-frame clones, with some not included. Here the sample spans roughly 400,000 clones, 92% being singletons.

The chain employs TRBV6-6 and TRBJ2-5, with 11 positions matching TRBD2. The material sequenced was peripheral blood, taken in a trial of Ad26.COV2.S vaccine versus placebo. This TCR derives from a person between 18 and 59 years old who received the Ad26.COV2.S COVID-19 vaccine or a placebo. The CDR3 region has the DNA TGTGCCAGCACCCAACTAGCGGGGGCTAGAGAGACCCAGTACTTC. Translated: CASTQLAGARETQYF.